This TCR beta chain appears in the sequencing data of a study of shared clonotypes between healthy human individuals. Germline values: CDR1 SGHNT, CDR2 YYREEE (reference sequence). This CDR3 spans 16 amino acids. J lost 3 bases, V lost 4 bases, and 9 bases had no gene match. The repertoire was sequenced with immunoSEQ multiplex PCR; TCRdb's copy has only in-frame clones and lacks some. The sample carries 600,000 to 750,000 clones, roughly two thirds recorded once. The sequence derives from a young woman in good health. The sample was memory CD4+ T cells sorted from blood. Subset of the sample: CD45RA-negative fraction. V is TRBV5-4 and J is TRBJ1-1; 10 bases are a match to TRBD1. CDR3 DNA sequence: TGTGCCAGCAGCCAGGGACAGGGGAGGTGGGACACTGAAGCTTTCTTT. It yields the protein CASSQGQGRWDTEAFF. Variable domain in full (rest from reference TRBV5-4 and TRBJ1-1): ETGVTQSPTHLIKTRGQQVTLRCSSQSGHNTVSWYQQALGQGPQFIFQYYREEENGRGNFPPRFSGLQFPNYSSELNVNALELDDSALYLCASSQGQGRWDTEAFFGQGTRLTVV.